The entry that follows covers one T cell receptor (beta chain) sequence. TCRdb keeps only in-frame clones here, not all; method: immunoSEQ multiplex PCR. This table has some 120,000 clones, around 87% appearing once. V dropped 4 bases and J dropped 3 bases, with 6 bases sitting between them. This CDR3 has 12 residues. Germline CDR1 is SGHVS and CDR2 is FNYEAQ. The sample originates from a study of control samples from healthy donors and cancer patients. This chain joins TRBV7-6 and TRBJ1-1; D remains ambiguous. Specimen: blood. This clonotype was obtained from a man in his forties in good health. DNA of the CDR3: TGTGCCAGCAGCTCGCACGACACTGAAGCTTTCTTT. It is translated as CASSSHDTEAFF.